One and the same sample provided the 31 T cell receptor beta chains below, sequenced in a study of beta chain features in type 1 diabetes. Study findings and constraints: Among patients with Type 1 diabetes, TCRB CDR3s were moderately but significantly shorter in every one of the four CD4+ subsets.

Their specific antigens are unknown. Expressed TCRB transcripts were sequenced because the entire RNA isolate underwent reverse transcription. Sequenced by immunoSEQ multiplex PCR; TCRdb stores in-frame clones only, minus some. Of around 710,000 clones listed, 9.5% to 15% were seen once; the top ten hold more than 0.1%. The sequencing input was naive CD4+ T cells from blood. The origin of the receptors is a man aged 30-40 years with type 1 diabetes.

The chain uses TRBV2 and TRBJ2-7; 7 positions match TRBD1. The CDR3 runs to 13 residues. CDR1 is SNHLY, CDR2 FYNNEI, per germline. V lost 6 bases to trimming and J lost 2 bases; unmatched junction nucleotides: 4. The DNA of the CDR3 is TGTGCCAGCAGAAGGGACAGACCCTACGAGCAGTACTTC. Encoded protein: CASRRDRPYEQYF.

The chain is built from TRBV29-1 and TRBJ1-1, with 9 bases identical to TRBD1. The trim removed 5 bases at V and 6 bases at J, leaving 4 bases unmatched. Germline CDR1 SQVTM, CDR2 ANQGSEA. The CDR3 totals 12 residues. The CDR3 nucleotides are TGCAGCGTTAGGACAGGGGACGCTGAAGCTTTCTTT. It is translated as CSVRTGDAEAFF.

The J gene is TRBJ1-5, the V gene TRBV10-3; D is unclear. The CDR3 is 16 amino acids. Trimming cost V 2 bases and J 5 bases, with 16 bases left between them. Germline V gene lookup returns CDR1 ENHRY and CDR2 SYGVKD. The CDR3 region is CAISEGDRVLDQPQHF. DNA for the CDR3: TGTGCCATCAGTGAGGGGGATAGGGTCTTGGATCAGCCCCAGCATTTT.

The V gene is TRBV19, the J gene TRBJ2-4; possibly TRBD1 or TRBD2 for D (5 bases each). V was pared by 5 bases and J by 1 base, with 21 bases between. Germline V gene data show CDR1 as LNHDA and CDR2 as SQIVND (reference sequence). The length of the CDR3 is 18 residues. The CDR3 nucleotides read TGTGCCAGTAGTTTCCGGGACCCTCTAATGGGGGCCAAAAACATTCAGTACTTC. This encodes CASSFRDPLMGAKNIQYF. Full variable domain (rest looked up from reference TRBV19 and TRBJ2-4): DGGITQSPKYLFRKEGQNVTLSCEQNLNHDAMYWYRQDPGQGLRLIYYSQIVNDFQKGDIAEGYSVSREKKESFPLTVTSAQKNPTAFYLCASSFRDPLMGAKNIQYFGAGTRLSVL.

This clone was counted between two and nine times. CDR3: CAISGDRGLLDEQFF. In DNA form, the CDR3 reads TGTGCCATCAGCGGGGACAGGGGGCTGTTGGATGAGCAGTTCTTC. The chain couples TRBV10-3 to TRBJ2-1; TRBD1 aligns across 12 bases. Germline trimming cut 6 bases from V and 8 bases from J; bases unmatched to any gene: 8. The length of the CDR3 is 15 residues. Per germline, CDR1 ENHRY and CDR2 SYGVKD.

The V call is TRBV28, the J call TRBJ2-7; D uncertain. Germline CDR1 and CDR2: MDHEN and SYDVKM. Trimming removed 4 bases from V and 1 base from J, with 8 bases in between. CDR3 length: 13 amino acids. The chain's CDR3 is CASSSTQSYEQYF. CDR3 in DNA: TGTGCCAGCAGTTCCACGCAGTCCTACGAGCAGTACTTC.

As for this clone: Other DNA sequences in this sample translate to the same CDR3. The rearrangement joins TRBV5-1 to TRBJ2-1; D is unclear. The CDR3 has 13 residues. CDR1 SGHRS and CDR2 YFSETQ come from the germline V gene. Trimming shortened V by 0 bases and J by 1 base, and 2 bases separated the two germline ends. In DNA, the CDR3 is TGCGCCAGCAGCTTGGGTTCCTACAATGAGCAGTTCTTC. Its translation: CASSLGSYNEQFF.

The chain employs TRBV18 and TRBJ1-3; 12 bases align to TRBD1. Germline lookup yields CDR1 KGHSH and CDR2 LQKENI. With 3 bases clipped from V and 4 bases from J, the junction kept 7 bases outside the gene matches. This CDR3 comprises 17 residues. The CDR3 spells CASSPVGQGAQGNTIYF. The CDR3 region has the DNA TGTGCCAGCTCACCCGTGGGACAGGGGGCGCAAGGAAACACCATATATTTT.

CDR3 sequence reads: CASSYRGNNEKLFF. The CDR3 DNA follows: TGTGCCAGCAGCTATAGGGGGAATAACGAAAAACTGTTTTTT. The V gene is TRBV9, the J gene TRBJ1-4, with a possible D match to TRBD1 (6 bases). Per germline, CDR1 SGDLS and CDR2 YYNGEE. The CDR3 runs to 14 residues. V lost 4 bases, J lost 8 bases, and 15 bases lay in between.

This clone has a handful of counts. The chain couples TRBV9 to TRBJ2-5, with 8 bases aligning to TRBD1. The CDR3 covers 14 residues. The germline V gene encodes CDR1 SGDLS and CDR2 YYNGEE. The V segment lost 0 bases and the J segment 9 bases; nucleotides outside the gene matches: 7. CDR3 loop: CASSVGQGSLAQYF. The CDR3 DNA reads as TGTGCCAGCAGCGTAGGACAGGGGTCCCTGGCCCAGTACTTC.

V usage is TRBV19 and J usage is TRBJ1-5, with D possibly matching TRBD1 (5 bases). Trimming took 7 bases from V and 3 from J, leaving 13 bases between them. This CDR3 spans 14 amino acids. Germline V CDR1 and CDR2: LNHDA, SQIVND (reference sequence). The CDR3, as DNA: TGTGCCAGTAAACCGGGGCCCTTCAATCAGCCCCAGCATTTT. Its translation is CASKPGPFNQPQHF.

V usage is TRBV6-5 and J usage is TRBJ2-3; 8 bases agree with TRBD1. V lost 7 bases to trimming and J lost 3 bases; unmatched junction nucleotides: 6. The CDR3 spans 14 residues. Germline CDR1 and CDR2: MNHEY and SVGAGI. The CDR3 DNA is TGTGCCAGCAAATGGCAGGGGGCTACAGATACGCAGTATTTT. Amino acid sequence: CASKWQGATDTQYF.

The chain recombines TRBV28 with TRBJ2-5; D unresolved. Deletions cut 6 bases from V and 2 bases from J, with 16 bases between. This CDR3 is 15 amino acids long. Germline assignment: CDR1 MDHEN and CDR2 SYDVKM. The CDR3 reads CASRLRTGQQETQYF. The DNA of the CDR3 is TGTGCCAGCAGACTTCGGACGGGCCAACAAGAGACCCAGTACTTC.

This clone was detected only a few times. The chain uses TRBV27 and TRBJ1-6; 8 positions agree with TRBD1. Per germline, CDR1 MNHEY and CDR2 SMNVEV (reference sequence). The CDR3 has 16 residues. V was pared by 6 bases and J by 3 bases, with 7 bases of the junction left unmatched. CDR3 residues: CASRLDRVGYNSPLHF. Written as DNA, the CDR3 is TGTGCCAGCAGGCTGGACAGGGTGGGCTATAATTCACCCCTCCACTTT.

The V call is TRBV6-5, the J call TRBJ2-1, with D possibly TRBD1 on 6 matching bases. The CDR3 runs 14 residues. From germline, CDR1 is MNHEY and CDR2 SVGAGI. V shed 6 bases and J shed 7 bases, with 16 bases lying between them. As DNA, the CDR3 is TGTGCCAGCAGCCCCGACAGGTCTGGGAATGAGCAGTTCTTC. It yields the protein CASSPDRSGNEQFF.

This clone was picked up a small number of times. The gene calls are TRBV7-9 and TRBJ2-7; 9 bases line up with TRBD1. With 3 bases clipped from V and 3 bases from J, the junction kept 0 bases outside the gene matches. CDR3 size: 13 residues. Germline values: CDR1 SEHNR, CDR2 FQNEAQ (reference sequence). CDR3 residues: CASSLDRGYEQYF. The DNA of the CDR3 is TGTGCCAGCAGCTTGGACAGGGGCTACGAGCAGTACTTC.

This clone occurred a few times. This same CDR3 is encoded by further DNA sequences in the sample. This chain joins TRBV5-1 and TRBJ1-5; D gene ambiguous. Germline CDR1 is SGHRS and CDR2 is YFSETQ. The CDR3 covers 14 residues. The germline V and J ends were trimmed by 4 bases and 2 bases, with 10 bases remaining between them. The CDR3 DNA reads TGCGCCAGCAGCCTGGATGGGGGCAATCAGCCCCAGCATTTT. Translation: CASSLDGGNQPQHF.

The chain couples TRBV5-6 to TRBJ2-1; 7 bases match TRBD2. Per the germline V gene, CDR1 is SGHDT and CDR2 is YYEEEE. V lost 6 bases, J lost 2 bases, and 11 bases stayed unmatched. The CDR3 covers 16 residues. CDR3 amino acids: CASITGEGRTYNEQFF. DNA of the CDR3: TGTGCCAGCATCACTGGGGAGGGGCGAACCTACAATGAGCAGTTCTTC. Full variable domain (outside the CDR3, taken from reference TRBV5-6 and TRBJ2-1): DAGVTQSPTHLIKTRGQQVTLRCSPKSGHDTVSWYQQALGQGPQFIFQYYEEEERQRGNFPDRFSGHQFPNYSSELNVNALLLGDSALYLCASITGEGRTYNEQFFGPGTRLTVL.

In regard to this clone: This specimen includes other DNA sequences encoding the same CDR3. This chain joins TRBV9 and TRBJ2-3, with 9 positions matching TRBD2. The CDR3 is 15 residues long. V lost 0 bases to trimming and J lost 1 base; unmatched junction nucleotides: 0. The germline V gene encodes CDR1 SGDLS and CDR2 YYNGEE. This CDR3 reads CASSVVAGGTDTQYF. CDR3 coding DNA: TGTGCCAGCAGCGTAGTAGCGGGAGGCACAGATACGCAGTATTTT.

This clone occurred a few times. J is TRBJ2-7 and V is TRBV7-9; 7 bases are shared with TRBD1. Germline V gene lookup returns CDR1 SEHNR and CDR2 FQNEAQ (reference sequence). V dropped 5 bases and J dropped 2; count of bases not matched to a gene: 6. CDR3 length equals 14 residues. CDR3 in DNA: TGTGCCAGCAGCCCCGACAGGGCTCCCTACGAGCAGTACTTC. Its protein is CASSPDRAPYEQYF.

As DNA, the CDR3 is TGTGCCAGCAGCGCCGAGGGAGGGGTACCACCCCTCCACTTT. Amino acids: CASSAEGGVPPLHF. This sequence joins TRBV9 and TRBJ1-6; tentatively, D is TRBD1 (5 bases). V was clipped by 3 bases and J by 11 bases, with 15 bases between them. Germline V gives CDR1 SGDLS, CDR2 YYNGEE. The CDR3 runs to 14 residues.

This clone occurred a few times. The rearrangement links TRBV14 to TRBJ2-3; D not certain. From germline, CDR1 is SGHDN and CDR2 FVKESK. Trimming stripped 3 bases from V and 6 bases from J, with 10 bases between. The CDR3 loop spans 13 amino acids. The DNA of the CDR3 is TGTGCCAGCAGCCACCCCTCCGCGGATACGCAGTATTTT. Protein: CASSHPSADTQYF.

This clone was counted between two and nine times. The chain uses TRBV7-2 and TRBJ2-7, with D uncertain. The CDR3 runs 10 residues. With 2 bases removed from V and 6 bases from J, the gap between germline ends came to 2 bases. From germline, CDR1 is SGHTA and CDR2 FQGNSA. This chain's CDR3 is CASSLSEQYF. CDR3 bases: TGTGCCAGCAGCTTAAGCGAGCAGTACTTC.

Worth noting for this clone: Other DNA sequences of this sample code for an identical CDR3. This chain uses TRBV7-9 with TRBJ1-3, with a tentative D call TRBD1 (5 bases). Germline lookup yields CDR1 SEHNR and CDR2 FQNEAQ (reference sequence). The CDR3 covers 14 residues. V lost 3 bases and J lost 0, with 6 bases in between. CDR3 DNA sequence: TGTGCCAGCAGCTTGGGGGACTCTGGAAACACCATATATTTT. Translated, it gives CASSLGDSGNTIYF.

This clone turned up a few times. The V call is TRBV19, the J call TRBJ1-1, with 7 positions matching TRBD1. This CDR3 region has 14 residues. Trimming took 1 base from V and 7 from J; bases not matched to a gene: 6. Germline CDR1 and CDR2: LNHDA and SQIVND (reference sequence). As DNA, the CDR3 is TGTGCCAGTAGTATAGGAGTCTCAGGGGGTGAAGCTTTCTTT. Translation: CASSIGVSGGEAFF.

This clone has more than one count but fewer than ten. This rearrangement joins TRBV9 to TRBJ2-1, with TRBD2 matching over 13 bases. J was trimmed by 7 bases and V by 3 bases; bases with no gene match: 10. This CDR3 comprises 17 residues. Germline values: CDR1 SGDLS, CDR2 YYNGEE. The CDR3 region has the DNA TGTGCCAGCAGCGCCGGGACTAGCGGGGTCTCCGGGAATGAGCAGTTCTTC. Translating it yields CASSAGTSGVSGNEQFF.

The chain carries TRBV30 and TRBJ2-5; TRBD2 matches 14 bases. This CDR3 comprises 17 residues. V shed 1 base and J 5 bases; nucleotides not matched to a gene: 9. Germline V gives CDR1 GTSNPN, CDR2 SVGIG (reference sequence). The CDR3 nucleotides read TGTGCCTGGAGTGGGGGACTAGCGGGGGTTATTATGGAGACCCAGTACTTC. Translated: CAWSGGLAGVIMETQYF.

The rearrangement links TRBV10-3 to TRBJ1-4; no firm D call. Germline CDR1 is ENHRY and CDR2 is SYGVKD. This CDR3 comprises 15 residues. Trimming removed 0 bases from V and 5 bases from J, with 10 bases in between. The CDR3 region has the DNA TGTGCCATCAGTGAGTCGATTAGGACGAATGAAAAACTGTTTTTT. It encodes CAISESIRTNEKLFF.

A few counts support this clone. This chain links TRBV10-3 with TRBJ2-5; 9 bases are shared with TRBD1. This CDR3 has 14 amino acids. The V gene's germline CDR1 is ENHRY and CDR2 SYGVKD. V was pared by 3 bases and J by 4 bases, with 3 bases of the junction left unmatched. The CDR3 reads CAISDDRGRETQYF. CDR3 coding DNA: TGTGCCATCAGTGATGACAGGGGGAGAGAGACCCAGTACTTC.

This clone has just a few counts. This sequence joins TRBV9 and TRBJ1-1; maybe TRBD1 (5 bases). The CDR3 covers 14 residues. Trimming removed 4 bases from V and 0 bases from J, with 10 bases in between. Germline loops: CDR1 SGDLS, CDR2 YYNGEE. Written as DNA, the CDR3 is TGTGCCAGCAGCCCAGGGAACTTGAACACTGAAGCTTTCTTT. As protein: CASSPGNLNTEAFF. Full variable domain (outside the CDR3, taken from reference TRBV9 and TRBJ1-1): DSGVTQTPKHLITATGQRVTLRCSPRSGDLSVYWYQQSLDQGLQFLIQYYNGEERAKGNILERFSAQQFPDLHSELNLSSLELGDSALYFCASSPGNLNTEAFFGQGTRLTVV.

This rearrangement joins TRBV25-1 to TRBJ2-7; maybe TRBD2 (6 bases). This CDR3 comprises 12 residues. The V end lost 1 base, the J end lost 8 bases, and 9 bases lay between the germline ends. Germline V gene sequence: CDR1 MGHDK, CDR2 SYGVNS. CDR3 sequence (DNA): TGTGCCAGCAGTGAATGGGGAGGAAAGCAGTACTTC. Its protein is CASSEWGGKQYF.